This TCR beta chain was documented in a study of blood T cell repertoires in COVID-19. The germline CDR1 and CDR2 sequences are KGHDR and SFDVKD. Trimming left V 7 bases short and J 3 bases short, with 9 bases between. The length of the CDR3 is 13 residues. As handled by the study authors: Using reference gene primer amplification, nucleated cell counts were estimated. Measured with immunoSEQ multiplex PCR; TCRdb has only the in-frame clones, and not every one. V, J and clone size reflect that table, while D and trimming were determined from the DNA. In the table there are about 200,000 clones, over 60% of which are singletons.

The specimen sequenced was peripheral blood. The receptor's source is a woman between 70 and 85 years old with acute or convalescent COVID-19. The chain uses TRBV24-1 and TRBJ1-5; D gene unclear. As DNA, the CDR3 is TGTGCCACCAGGGCAGGCCACAATCAGCCCCAGCATTTT. It is translated as CATRAGHNQPQHF.